Reported below is one T cell receptor (beta chain). The antigen is undetermined. This sample is part of a study of shared clonotypes between healthy human individuals. General study points: Researchers sampled blood only, noting tissue repertoires likely differ.

Clones were read by immunoSEQ multiplex PCR, and TCRdb kept only the in-frame ones, dropping some. The table has approximately 2.5 million clones, approximately 93% seen once. The receptor's source is a man aged 18 to 30 in good health. Some clones in this sample may be carry-over from other donors' samples. The sequenced sample was naive CD4+ T cells from PBMCs. As to subset: CD45RA+ positively selected.

This CDR3 reads CASSRTRSSETQYF. The CDR3 DNA reads as TGCGCCAGCAGTCGGACACGCTCGTCAGAGACCCAGTACTTC. This chain connects TRBV5-1 to TRBJ2-5, with a weak D call TRBD1 (5 bases). This CDR3 has 14 amino acids. Germline V gives CDR1 SGHRS, CDR2 YFSETQ. V was pared by 5 bases and J by 4 bases, with 15 bases between. The variable domain in full, with the rest retrieved from reference TRBV5-1 and TRBJ2-5, is KAGVTQTPRYLIKTRGQQVTLSCSPISGHRSVSWYQQTPGQGLQFLFEYFSETQRNKGNFPGRFSGRQFSNSRSEMNVSTLELGDSALYLCASSRTRSSETQYFGPGTRLLVL.